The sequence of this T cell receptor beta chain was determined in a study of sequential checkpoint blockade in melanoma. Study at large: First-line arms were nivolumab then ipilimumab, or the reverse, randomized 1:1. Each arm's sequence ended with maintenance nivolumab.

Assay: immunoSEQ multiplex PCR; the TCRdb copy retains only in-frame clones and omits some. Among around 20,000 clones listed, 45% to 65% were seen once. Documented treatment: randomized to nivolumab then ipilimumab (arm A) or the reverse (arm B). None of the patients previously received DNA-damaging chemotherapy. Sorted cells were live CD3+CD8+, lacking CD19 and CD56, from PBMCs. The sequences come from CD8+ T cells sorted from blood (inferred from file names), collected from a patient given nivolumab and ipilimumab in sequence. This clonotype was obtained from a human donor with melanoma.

In nucleotides, the CDR3 is TGCAGCGTTGAAGACACTAGCGGGAGTTTCTACGAGCAGTACTTC. Amino acid sequence: CSVEDTSGSFYEQYF. The chain combines TRBV29-1 with TRBJ2-7; 11 positions agree with TRBD2. V lost 0 bases to trimming and J lost 3 bases; unmatched junction nucleotides: 4. The CDR3 spans 15 residues. The germline CDR1 and CDR2 sequences are SQVTM and ANQGSEA.